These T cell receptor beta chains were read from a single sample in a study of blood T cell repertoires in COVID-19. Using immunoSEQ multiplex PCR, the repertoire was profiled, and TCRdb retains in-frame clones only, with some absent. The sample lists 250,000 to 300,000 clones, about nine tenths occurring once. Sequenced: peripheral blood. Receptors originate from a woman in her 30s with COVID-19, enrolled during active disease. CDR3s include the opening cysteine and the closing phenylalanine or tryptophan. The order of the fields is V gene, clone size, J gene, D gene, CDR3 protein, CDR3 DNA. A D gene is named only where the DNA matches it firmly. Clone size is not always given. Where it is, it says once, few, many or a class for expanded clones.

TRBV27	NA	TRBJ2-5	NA	CASSFVGGLYQETQYF	TGTGCCAGCAGTTTTGTTGGGGGCCTGTACCAAGAGACCCAGTACTTC
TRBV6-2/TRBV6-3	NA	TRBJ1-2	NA	CASSYAGDGYTF	TGTGCCAGCAGTTACGCAGGGGATGGCTACACCTTC
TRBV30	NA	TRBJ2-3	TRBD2	CAWSGASGYTDTQYF	TGTGCCTGGAGTGGGGCTAGCGGATACACAGATACGCAGTATTTT
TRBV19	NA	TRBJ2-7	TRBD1	CASSTGQGSYEQYF	TGTGCCAGTAGTACGGGACAGGGATCCTACGAGCAGTACTTC
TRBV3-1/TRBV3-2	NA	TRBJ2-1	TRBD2	CASSRGLAGGLPSYNEQFF	TGTGCCAGCAGCCGCGGACTAGCGGGGGGACTACCCTCCTACAATGAGCAGTTCTTC
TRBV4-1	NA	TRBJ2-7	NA	CASSQTRDLYEQYF	TGCGCCAGCAGCCAAACTAGGGATCTCTACGAGCAGTACTTC
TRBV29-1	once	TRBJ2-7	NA	CSVEVSSYEQYF	TGCAGCGTTGAGGTTAGCTCCTACGAGCAGTACTTC
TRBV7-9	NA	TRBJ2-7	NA	CASSDGQTYEQYF	TGTGCCAGCAGCGATGGACAGACCTACGAGCAGTACTTC
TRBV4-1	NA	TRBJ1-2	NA	CASSQQGGLANYGYTF	TGCGCCAGCAGCCAACAGGGTGGTTTGGCTAACTATGGCTACACCTTC
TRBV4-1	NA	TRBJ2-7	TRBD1	CASSRGDRGGYEQYF	TGCGCCAGCAGCCGGGGCGACAGGGGGGGGTACGAGCAGTACTTC
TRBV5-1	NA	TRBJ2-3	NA	CASSTGGTDTQYF	TGCGCCAGCAGCACCGGGGGCACAGATACGCAGTATTTT
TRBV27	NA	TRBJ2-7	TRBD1	CASSPGTGFYEQYF	TGTGCCAGCAGCCCGGGGACAGGGTTCTACGAGCAGTACTTC
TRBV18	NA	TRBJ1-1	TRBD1	CASSLGTGAALEAFF	TGTGCCAGCTCACTCGGGACAGGGGCGGCTCTTGAAGCTTTCTTT
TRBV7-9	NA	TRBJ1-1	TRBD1	CASSHRDRDTEAFF	TGTGCCAGCAGCCACCGGGACAGGGATACTGAAGCTTTCTTT
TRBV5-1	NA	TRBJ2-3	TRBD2	CASSPGLAGGFGTQYF	TGCGCCAGCAGCCCGGGACTAGCGGGGGGTTTTGGTACGCAGTATTTT
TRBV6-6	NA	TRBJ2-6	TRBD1	CASSPPPGQETGANVLTF	TGTGCCAGCAGTCCCCCTCCAGGACAGGAAACTGGGGCCAACGTCCTGACTTTC
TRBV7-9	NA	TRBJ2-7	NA	CASSPPGDEQYF	TGTGCCAGCAGCCCCCCGGGAGACGAGCAGTACTTC
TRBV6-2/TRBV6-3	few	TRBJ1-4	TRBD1	CASSYEGVAGGVGKLFF	TGTGCCAGCAGTTACGAAGGCGTTGCAGGGGGCGTCGGAAAACTGTTTTTT
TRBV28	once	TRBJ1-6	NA	CASKTDPDLASPLHF	TGTGCCAGCAAGACAGACCCCGACCTGGCTTCACCCCTCCACTTT
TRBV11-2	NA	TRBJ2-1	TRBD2	CASSLELAGGNEQFF	TGTGCCAGCAGCTTAGAACTAGCGGGGGGGAACGAGCAGTTCTTC
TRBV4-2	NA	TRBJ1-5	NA	CASSQDGRVNQPQHF	TGTGCCAGCAGCCAAGACGGCAGGGTCAATCAGCCCCAGCATTTT
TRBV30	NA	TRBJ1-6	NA	CAWSGTVGYSPLHF	TGTGCCTGGAGTGGGACAGTCGGATATTCACCCCTCCACTTT
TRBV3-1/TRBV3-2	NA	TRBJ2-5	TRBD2	CASSNSGGYQETQYF	TGTGCCAGCAGCAATAGCGGGGGGTACCAAGAGACCCAGTACTTC
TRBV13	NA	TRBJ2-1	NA	CASSLGSNEQFF	TGTGCCAGCAGCTTGGGCAGCAATGAGCAGTTCTTC
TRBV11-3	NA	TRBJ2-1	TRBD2	CASSLVAGGNEQFF	TGTGCCAGCAGCTTAGTAGCGGGGGGCAATGAGCAGTTCTTC
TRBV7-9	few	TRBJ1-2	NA	CASSFDNYYGYTF	TGTGCCAGCAGCTTCGACAACTACTATGGCTACACCTTC
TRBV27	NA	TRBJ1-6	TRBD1	CASRTDRGNSPLHF	TGTGCCAGCAGAACGGACAGGGGTAATTCACCCCTCCACTTT
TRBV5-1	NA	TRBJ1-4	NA	CASTRQDLNEKLFF	TGCGCCAGCACCCGACAGGATCTAAATGAAAAACTGTTTTTT
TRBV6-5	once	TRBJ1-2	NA	CASAGSEYGYTF	TGTGCCAGTGCCGGGAGCGAATATGGCTACACCTTC
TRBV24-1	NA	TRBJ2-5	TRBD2	CATSDFPVKGLAGEETQYF	TGTGCCACCAGTGATTTCCCAGTGAAGGGACTAGCGGGGGAGGAGACCCAGTACTTC
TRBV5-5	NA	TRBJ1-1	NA	CASSWVGDTEAFF	TGTGCCAGCAGCTGGGTGGGCGACACTGAAGCTTTCTTT
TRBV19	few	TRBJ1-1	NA	CASSAQAGAGEAFF	TGTGCCAGTAGTGCCCAAGCAGGGGCCGGTGAAGCTTTCTTT
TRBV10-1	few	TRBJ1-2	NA	CASTLLRVPSYGYTF	TGCGCCAGCACCCTACTGAGGGTTCCTAGCTATGGCTACACCTTC
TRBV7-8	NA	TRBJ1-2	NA	CATRDQGSPGYTF	TGTGCCACCAGGGACCAGGGGAGCCCGGGCTACACCTTC
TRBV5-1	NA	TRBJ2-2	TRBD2	CASSLALTSGGANTGELFF	TGCGCCAGCAGCTTGGCGCTGACTAGCGGGGGGGCAAACACCGGGGAGCTGTTTTTT
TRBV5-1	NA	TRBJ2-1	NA	CASSQTLTPRRNEQFF	TGCGCCAGCAGTCAAACCCTGACACCAAGGCGCAATGAGCAGTTCTTC
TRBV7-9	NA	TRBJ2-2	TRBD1	CASSLGSGGTTGELFF	TGTGCCAGCAGCTTGGGATCAGGGGGCACCACCGGGGAGCTGTTTTTT
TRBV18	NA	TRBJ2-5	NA	CASSTGLQETQYF	TGTGCCAGCTCAACGGGACTCCAAGAGACCCAGTACTTC
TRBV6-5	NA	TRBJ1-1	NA	CASSKTRGDTEAFF	TGTGCCAGCAGCAAAACTCGGGGGGACACTGAAGCTTTCTTT
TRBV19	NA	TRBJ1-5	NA	CASRWTAINQPQHF	TGTGCCAGTAGGTGGACAGCTATTAATCAGCCCCAGCATTTT
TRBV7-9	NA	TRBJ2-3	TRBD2	CASSGGGGGDTQYF	TGTGCCAGCAGCGGAGGCGGGGGGGGAGATACGCAGTATTTT